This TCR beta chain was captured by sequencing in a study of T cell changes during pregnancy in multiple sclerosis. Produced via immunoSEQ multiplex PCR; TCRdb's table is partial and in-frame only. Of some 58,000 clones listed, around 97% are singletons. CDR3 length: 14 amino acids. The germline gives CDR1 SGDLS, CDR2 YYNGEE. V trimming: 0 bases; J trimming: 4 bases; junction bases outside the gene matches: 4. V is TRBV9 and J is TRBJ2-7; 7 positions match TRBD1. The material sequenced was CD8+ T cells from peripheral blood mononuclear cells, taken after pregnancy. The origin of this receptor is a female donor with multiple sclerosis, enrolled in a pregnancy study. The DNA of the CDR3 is TGTGCCAGCAGCGTAGGAGACAGGGAGTACGAGCAGTACTTC. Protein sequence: CASSVGDREYEQYF.